This TCR beta chain was found in a study of cytomegalovirus exposure and HLA in healthy donors. Study overall: A prior study identified approximately 110 million unique TCR beta sequences from 200 million or so T cells. There were 88 million or so unique TCRs (from HLA-typed donors) in an early data release.

Only a few counts were recorded for this clone. Antigen specificity is unknown. Overall study results and limits: A previous analysis found most TCR beta V segments productive roughly 90% or roughly 30% of the time.

Vbeta (60) and Jbeta (13) primers were used in the PCR. As originally analysed: Later reanalysis found tens of millions of unique TCR beta chains, around 9.9 million of them shared. Only in-frame clones appear in the TCRdb table, and some are missing; sequencing was by immunoSEQ multiplex PCR. V and J calls and clone size are as listed in that table; D and trimming were resolved from the DNA. The table records around 98,000 clones, approximately 79% of them present only once. V lost 5 bases and J 1 base, leaving 8 bases between the germline ends. The germline V gene encodes CDR1 MNHNS and CDR2 SASEGT. This CDR3 has 13 amino acids.

The origin of this receptor is a woman aged 40-49 years in good health and CMV-seronegative. Sequenced sample: PBMCs. This chain joins TRBV6-1 and TRBJ1-1, with TRBD1 as a possible D gene (6 bases). Here the CDR3 reads CASSTQGNTEAFF. The CDR3 DNA is TGTGCCAGCAGTACACAGGGGAACACTGAAGCTTTCTTT.